The 6 T cell receptor beta chains given below trace back to one sample, sequenced in a study of blood T cell repertoires in COVID-19. The assay was immunoSEQ multiplex PCR, and TCRdb's table has in-frame clones only and misses some. This sample has 250,000 to 350,000 clones; around 85% occur once, and the top ten carry about 2.2%. Material for sequencing was peripheral blood. Receptors were obtained from a woman aged 25 to 45 who had recovered from COVID-19.

The chain combines TRBV27 with TRBJ1-1; 8 bases are a match to TRBD1. The CDR3 is made up of 13 amino acids. Germline lookup yields CDR1 MNHEY and CDR2 SMNVEV (reference sequence). V trimming: 7 bases; J trimming: 7 bases; junction bases outside the gene matches: 8. CDR3 sequence reads: CASIPGGQDEAFF. Written as DNA, the CDR3 is TGTGCCAGCATCCCGGGGGGACAGGATGAAGCTTTCTTT.

The chain employs TRBV6-2 or TRBV6-3 and TRBJ1-1; 7 positions agree with TRBD1. The J segment lost 5 bases and the V segment lost 4 bases, leaving 7 bases of the junction unmatched. Germline V gene sequence: CDR1 MNHEY, CDR2 SVGEGT. The CDR3 covers 14 residues. CDR3 sequence: CASSLGGAGTEAFF. The CDR3 nucleotides are TGTGCCAGCAGTTTAGGGGGCGCAGGTACTGAAGCTTTCTTT.

This clone was seen just once. The chain is built from TRBV6-4 and TRBJ2-4; 8 nucleotides match TRBD1. Germline values: CDR1 MRHNA, CDR2 SNTAGT. Losses at the gene ends were 3 bases for V and 5 bases for J; bases not matched to a gene: 9. The CDR3 sequence is 16 residues long. The chain's CDR3 is CASSEFPPQGENIQYF. DNA of the CDR3: TGTGCCAGCAGTGAGTTCCCTCCACAGGGGGAAAACATTCAGTACTTC.

The chain has TRBV29-1 and TRBJ2-7; D is perhaps TRBD2 (6 bases). V lost 6 bases and J lost 5, with 17 bases in between. Per germline, CDR1 SQVTM and CDR2 ANQGSEA. The CDR3 consists of 13 residues. CDR3 nucleotide sequence: TGCAGCGTAGTAAGAGGGACTCCTCACGAGCAGTACTTC. Translating it yields CSVVRGTPHEQYF.

V and J are TRBV6-1 and TRBJ1-5; D is possibly TRBD1 (5 bases). The ends were cut back, 0 bases at V and 4 bases at J, with 10 bases in the middle. The length of the CDR3 is 15 residues. In germline, CDR1 is MNHNS, CDR2 SASEGT. CDR3 amino acids: CASSEAIAGNQPQHF. The CDR3, as DNA: TGTGCCAGCAGTGAAGCGATAGCAGGGAATCAGCCCCAGCATTTT.

The chain employs TRBV2 and TRBJ1-3, with D unresolved. Trimming removed 6 bases from V and 0 bases from J, with 9 bases in between. Germline V gives CDR1 SNHLY, CDR2 FYNNEI. This CDR3 has 14 amino acids. The CDR3 protein is CASRGGSSGNTIYF. The CDR3, as DNA: TGTGCCAGCAGGGGAGGGTCCTCTGGAAACACCATATATTTT.